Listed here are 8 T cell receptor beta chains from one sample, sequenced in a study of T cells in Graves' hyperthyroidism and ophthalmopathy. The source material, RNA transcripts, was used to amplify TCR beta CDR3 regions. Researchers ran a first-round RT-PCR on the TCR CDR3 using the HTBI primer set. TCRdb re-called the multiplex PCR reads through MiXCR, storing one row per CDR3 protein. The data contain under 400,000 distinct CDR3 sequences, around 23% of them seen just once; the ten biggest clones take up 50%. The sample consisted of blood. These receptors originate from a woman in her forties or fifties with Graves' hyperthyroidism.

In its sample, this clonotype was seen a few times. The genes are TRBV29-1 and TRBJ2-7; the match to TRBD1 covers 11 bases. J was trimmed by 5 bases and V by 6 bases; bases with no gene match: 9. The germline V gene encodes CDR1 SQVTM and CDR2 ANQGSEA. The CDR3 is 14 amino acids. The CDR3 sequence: CSVLRTGGSHEQYF. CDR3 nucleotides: TGCAGCGTCCTAAGGACAGGGGGCTCACACGAGCAGTACTTC.

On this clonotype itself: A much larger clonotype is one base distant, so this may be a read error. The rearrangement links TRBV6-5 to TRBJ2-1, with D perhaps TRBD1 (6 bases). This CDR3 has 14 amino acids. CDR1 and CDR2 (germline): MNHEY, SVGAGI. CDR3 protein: CASSSSTGYNGQFF. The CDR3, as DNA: TGTGCCAGCAGTTCCTCGACAGGCTACAATGGGCAGTTCTTC.

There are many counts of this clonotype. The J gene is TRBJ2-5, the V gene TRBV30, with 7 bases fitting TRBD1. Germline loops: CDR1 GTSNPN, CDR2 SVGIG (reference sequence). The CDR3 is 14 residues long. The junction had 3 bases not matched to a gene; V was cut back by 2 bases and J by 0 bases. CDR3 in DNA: TGTGCCTGGAGTTGGGGACAGTACCAAGAGACCCAGTACTTC. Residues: CAWSWGQYQETQYF.

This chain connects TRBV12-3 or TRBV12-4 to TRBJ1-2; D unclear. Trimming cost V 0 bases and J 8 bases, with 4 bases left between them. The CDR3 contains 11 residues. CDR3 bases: TGTGCCAGCAGTTTAGCGCAAGGCTACACCTTC. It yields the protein CASSLAQGYTF.

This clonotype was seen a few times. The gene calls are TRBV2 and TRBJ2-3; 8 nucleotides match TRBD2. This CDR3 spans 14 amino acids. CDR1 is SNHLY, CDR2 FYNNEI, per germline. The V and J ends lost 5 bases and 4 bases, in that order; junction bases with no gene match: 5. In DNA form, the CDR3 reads TGTGCCAGCAGTCCCCGGCGGGGGGCAGATACGCAGTATTTT. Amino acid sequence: CASSPRRGADTQYF.

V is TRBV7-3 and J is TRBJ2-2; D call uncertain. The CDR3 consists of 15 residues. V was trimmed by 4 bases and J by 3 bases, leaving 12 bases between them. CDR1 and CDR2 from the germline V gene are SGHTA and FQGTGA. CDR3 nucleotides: TGTGCCAGCAGCTCTAGTTCCCAGTACACCGGGGAGCTGTTTTTT. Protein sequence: CASSSSSQYTGELFF.

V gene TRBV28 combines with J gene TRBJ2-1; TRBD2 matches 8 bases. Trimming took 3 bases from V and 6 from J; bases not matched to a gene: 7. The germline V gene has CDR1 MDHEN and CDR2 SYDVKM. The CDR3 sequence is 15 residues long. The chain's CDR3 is CASSFRAGEVNEQFF. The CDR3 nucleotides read TGTGCCAGCAGTTTTCGAGCGGGGGAGGTCAATGAGCAGTTCTTC.

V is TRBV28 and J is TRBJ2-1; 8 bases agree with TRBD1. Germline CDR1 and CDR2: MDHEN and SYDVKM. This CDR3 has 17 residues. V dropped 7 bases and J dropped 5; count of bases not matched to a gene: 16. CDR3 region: CASKTDHPGDRNNEQFF. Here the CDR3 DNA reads TGTGCCAGCAAAACCGACCATCCCGGGGACAGGAACAATGAGCAGTTCTTC.